Listed below are T cell receptor beta chains from one sample, sequenced in a study of cytomegalovirus exposure and HLA in healthy donors. Clones were read by immunoSEQ multiplex PCR, and TCRdb kept only the in-frame ones, dropping some. The profile shows 150,000 or so clones, 80% of them singletons. Sequencing was carried out using PBMCs. All receptors come from a male donor in good health and CMV-seropositive. Each CDR3 is given without its conserved first and last residue. The order of the fields is J gene, V gene, D gene, CDR3 protein. The D gene is left open where the match is weak.

>TRBJ1-2|TRBV27|TRBD1
ASSLKPGTGVRGYT
>TRBJ2-7|TRBV14|TRBD1
ASSRRRTGSYEQY
>TRBJ2-7|TRBV28|TRBD2
ASSPTRLAGSYEQY
>TRBJ1-5|TRBV27|TRBD1
ASSPQGVYQPQH
>TRBJ2-1|TRBV2|TRBD2
ASKGLADYNEQF
>TRBJ1-6|TRBV7-2|TRBD1
ASSLGDRGGPT
>TRBJ1-6|TRBV6-7|TRBD1
ASLKRRTGYNSPLH
>TRBJ2-1|TRBV19|TRBD2
ASKRLAAGNEQF
>TRBJ2-1|TRBV21-1|.
ASSKGVGPYNEQF
>TRBJ2-2|TRBV5-5|.
ASSLGLMRDTGELF
>TRBJ2-1|TRBV28|TRBD2
ASSPSQGLAGGPVRL
>TRBJ2-7|TRBV6-1|.
ASSEVTSLPYEQY
>TRBJ1-1|TRBV19|TRBD1
ASQGARRTEAF
>TRBJ2-7|TRBV10-3|.
AISEGQRIREQY
>TRBJ1-6|TRBV10-3|.
AISAGAPYNSPLH
>TRBJ1-3|TRBV7-7|TRBD1
ASSPGGHSGNTIY